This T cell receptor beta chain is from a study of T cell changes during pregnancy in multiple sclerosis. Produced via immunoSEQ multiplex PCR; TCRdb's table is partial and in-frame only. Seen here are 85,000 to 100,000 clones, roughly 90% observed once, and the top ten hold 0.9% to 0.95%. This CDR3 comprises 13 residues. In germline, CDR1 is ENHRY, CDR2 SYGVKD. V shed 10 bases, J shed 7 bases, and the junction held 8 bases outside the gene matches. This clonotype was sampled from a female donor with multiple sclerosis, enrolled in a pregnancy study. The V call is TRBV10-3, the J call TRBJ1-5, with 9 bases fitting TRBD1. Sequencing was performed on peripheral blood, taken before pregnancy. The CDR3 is CATKQGADQPQHF. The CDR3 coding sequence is TGTGCCACCAAACAGGGGGCCGACCAGCCCCAGCATTTT.